The subject of this entry is one T cell receptor beta chain. This sequence may be a read error, since a much larger clone differs from it by one base. Germline V CDR1 and CDR2: SGHAT, FQNNGV. This CDR3 has 15 residues. The data belong to a study of CD8+CD57+ T cells in acquired aplastic anemia. Profiling that covered TCR beta VDJ and CDR3 relied on genomic DNA as its template. TCRdb reprocessed the reads with MiXCR, giving one entry per CDR3 protein. This table holds under 250,000 distinct CDR3 sequences, almost 35% found once. The source is a human donor in good health, serving as a control. Input material: sorted CD4+, CD8+, or CD8+CD57+ T cells (not recorded which) from PBMCs. This chain connects TRBV11-2 to TRBJ2-7; possibly TRBD1 or TRBD2 for D (5 bases each). The CDR3 sequence: CAGSQSGTQIHEQYF. Here the CDR3 DNA reads TGTGCCGGCAGCCAGTCCGGGACCCAGATACACGAGCAGTACTTC.